This TCR beta chain was recovered during a study of cytomegalovirus exposure and HLA in healthy donors. Study findings and constraints: Researchers counted 180 or so TCR beta chains as cytomegalovirus-associated. Apart from CMV serostatus, no immune exposure information was available. TCR beta V- and J-gene trimming, according to a later analysis, was linked to a missense DCLRE1C variant.

Regarding this clone: Its target is not known.

V was pared by 4 bases and J by 3 bases, with 7 bases of the junction left unmatched. Germline CDR1 reads SGHRS; CDR2 reads YFSETQ. The CDR3 is 14 residues long. The PCR had 60 Vbeta and 13 Jbeta primers. Some clones are missing from TCRdb's copy, which holds only in-frame ones; the method was immunoSEQ multiplex PCR. This sample contains over 20,000 clones. The receptor comes from a man aged 60 to 75 in good health and CMV-seropositive. This chain joins TRBV5-1 and TRBJ2-7, with 7 bases aligning to TRBD2. Sample: PBMCs. CDR3 sequence reads: CASSPGTNHYEQYF. In DNA, the CDR3 is TGCGCCAGCAGCCCCGGGACTAATCACTACGAGCAGTACTTC.